The clone carrying this T cell receptor (beta chain) was counted a few times. Its cognate antigen is unknown. The data were obtained in a study of T cell repertoires in cytomegalovirus infection. Turning to the study itself: Matching HLA type and CMV infection were both indicated by public TCR beta signatures.

TCRdb independently ran MiXCR on the reads; one entry per CDR3 protein. The sample contains approximately 76,000 distinct CDR3 sequences, roughly 39% of which appear only once. J was trimmed by 2 bases and V by 5 bases; bases with no gene match: 11. CDR3 size: 16 residues. Germline V gene data show CDR1 as SQVTM and CDR2 as ANQGSEA. The chain links TRBV29-1 to TRBJ1-2; 10 bases line up with TRBD1. The receptor was derived from a human donor in good health (CMV status not recorded). Some clones in this sample may be carry-over from other donors' samples. The source was CD8+ T cells from cultured PBMCs, collected from culture after CMV antigen stimulation. The CDR3 is CSVYQPRTGGNYGYTF. The CDR3 coding sequence is TGCAGCGTTTACCAACCCCGGACAGGGGGAAACTATGGCTACACCTTC.